These 9 T cell receptor beta chains were sequenced from one sample in a study of Ad26.COV2.S vaccination and SARS-CoV-2 variants. Measured with immunoSEQ multiplex PCR; TCRdb has only the in-frame clones, and not every one. This table holds 450,000 to 550,000 clones, approximately 89% found once. Documented treatment: approximately 18 received Ad26.COV2.S at low or high dose, single or two shots; roughly five received placebo; per-sample allocation not given. Sampling occurred on day 63 after the first vaccine or placebo injection. Sequenced material: peripheral blood, taken in a trial of Ad26.COV2.S vaccine versus placebo. These receptor sequences come from a person aged 18 to 65 who received the Ad26.COV2.S COVID-19 vaccine or a placebo.

This chain joins TRBV2 and TRBJ1-4, with TRBD1 matching 7 bases. CDR3 size: 15 residues. The V segment lost 7 bases and the J segment 7 bases; nucleotides outside the gene matches: 12. CDR1 is SNHLY, CDR2 FYNNEI, per germline. The CDR3 here is CASTRDRVGSEKLFF. For the CDR3, the DNA is TGTGCCAGCACCCGAGACAGGGTGGGGAGTGAAAAACTGTTTTTT.

V is TRBV29-1 and J is TRBJ2-5, with TRBD2 as a possible D gene (5 bases). This CDR3 contains 14 residues. Germline V gene data show CDR1 as SQVTM and CDR2 as ANQGSEA. The V gene lost 4 bases and the J gene lost 2 bases, with 14 bases spanning the gap. CDR3 sequence: CSVVRLAGQETQYF. The DNA for the CDR3 is TGCAGCGTTGTGCGGCTAGCCGGGCAAGAGACCCAGTACTTC.

This rearrangement joins TRBV7-2 to TRBJ1-1; a possible D gene is TRBD1 (6 bases). The CDR3 is 17 residues long. Trimming shortened V by 4 bases and J by 4 bases, and 22 bases separated the two germline ends. Germline V gene sequence: CDR1 SGHTA, CDR2 FQGNSA. The CDR3 sequence: CASSYPRGDGWPTEAFF. CDR3 DNA sequence: TGTGCCAGCAGCTATCCAAGGGGGGACGGGTGGCCCACTGAAGCTTTCTTT.

The chain has TRBV7-2 and TRBJ2-1, with a possible D match to TRBD1 (6 bases). Looked up from germline, CDR1 is SGHTA and CDR2 is FQGNSA. The CDR3 is 15 residues long. V lost 1 base and J 13 bases, leaving 20 bases between the germline ends. As DNA, the CDR3 is TGTGCCAGCAGCTTAGGGGGTAGGGGGACCCCGTTACAGTTCTTC. The encoded protein is CASSLGGRGTPLQFF.

V is TRBV19 and J is TRBJ1-3; D is unresolved. The germline V gene has CDR1 LNHDA and CDR2 SQIVND (reference sequence). This CDR3 has 14 residues. V was trimmed by 3 bases and J by 2 bases, leaving 8 bases between them. The CDR3 nucleotides are TGTGCCAGTAGTATTGCTTCTACTGGAAACACCATATATTTT. It yields the protein CASSIASTGNTIYF.

The rearrangement uses TRBV21-1 and TRBJ2-7; the listed D gene, TRBD1, was not tested against the DNA. TRBV21-1 is a pseudogene locus. The CDR3 length is 15 residues. The CDR3 sequence is CASSNQDRENYEQYV. As DNA, the CDR3 is TGTGCCAGCAGTAATCAAGACAGGGAGAACTACGAGCAGTACGTC.

This chain uses TRBV9 with TRBJ2-1; TRBD1 is a possible D gene (6 bases). This CDR3 has 14 residues. The germline CDR1 and CDR2 sequences are SGDLS and YYNGEE. V was clipped by 3 bases and J by 8 bases, with 15 bases between them. CDR3 protein: CASSAHRVDDEQFF. DNA of the CDR3: TGTGCCAGCAGCGCCCACAGGGTGGACGATGAGCAGTTCTTC.

In DNA, the CDR3 is TGTGCCAGCAGTTTCGCAGGGAAGGCTGAAGCTTTCTTT. It translates to CASSFAGKAEAFF. The J gene is TRBJ1-1, the V gene TRBV27, with D possibly matching TRBD1 (5 bases). Germline CDR1 reads MNHEY; CDR2 reads SMNVEV (reference sequence). Trimming pared 3 bases from V and 6 bases from J, leaving 11 bases between. This CDR3 is 13 amino acids long.

The gene calls are TRBV13 and TRBJ1-2; 9 bases are shared with TRBD1. This CDR3 is built from 16 residues. The V segment lost 6 bases and the J segment 0 bases; nucleotides outside the gene matches: 8. Germline V CDR1 and CDR2: PRHDT, FYEKMQ (reference sequence). The CDR3 is CASRGQGDYPNYGYTF. CDR3 nucleotides: TGTGCCAGCAGGGGACAGGGAGATTACCCTAACTATGGCTACACCTTC.